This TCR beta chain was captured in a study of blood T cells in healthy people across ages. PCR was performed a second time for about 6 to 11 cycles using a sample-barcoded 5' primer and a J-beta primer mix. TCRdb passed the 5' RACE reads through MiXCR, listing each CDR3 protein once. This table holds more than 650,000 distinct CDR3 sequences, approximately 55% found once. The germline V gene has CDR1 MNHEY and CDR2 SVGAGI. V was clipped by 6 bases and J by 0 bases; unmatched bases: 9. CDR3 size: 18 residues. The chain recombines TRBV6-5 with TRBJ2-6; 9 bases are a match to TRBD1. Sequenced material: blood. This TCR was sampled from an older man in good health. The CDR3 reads CASRLWGQGISGANVLTF. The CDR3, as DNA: TGTGCCAGCAGATTATGGGGACAGGGTATCTCTGGGGCCAACGTCCTGACTTTC.